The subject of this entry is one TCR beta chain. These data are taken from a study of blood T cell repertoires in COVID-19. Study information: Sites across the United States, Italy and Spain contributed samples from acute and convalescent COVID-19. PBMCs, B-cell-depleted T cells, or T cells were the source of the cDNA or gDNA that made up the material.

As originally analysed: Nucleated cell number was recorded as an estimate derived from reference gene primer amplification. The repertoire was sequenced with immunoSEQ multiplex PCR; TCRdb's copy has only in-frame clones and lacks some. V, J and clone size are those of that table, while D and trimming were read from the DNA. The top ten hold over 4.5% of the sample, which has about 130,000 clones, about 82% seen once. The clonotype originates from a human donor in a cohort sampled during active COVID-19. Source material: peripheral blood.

This chain's CDR3 is CASSPGATNEKLFF. The DNA of the CDR3 is TGCGCCAGCAGTCCGGGAGCAACTAATGAAAAACTGTTTTTT. The V and J genes are TRBV5-1 and TRBJ1-4, with D unresolved. This CDR3 has 14 amino acids. Germline CDR1 is SGHRS and CDR2 is YFSETQ. The ends were cut back, 5 bases at V and 0 bases at J, with 8 bases in the middle.